The present entry profiles one T cell receptor (beta chain) with its context. What it recognizes is unknown. This entry is derived from a study of beta chain features in type 1 diabetes. The CDR3 contains 14 residues. Germline-derived CDR1 and CDR2 are SGHRS and YFSETQ. V dropped 0 bases and J dropped 4; count of bases not matched to a gene: 0. Overall study findings and caveats: Compared with healthy donors, patients appeared to share more similar naive, central memory and regulatory TCRB repertoires. TCRB CDR3s were moderately but significantly shorter in Type 1 diabetes patients in all four CD4+ subsets.

The sequenced template was cDNA made from the entire isolated RNA. Assay: immunoSEQ multiplex PCR; the TCRdb copy retains only in-frame clones and omits some. The repertoire holds 110,000 to 150,000 clones, with roughly 9.7% as singletons. The source is a woman aged 40 to 55 in good health. Sequencing used central memory CD4+ T cells from blood. The chain is built from TRBV5-1 and TRBJ1-3; 8 bases are shared with TRBD1. The CDR3 coding sequence is TGCGCCAGCAGCTTGGGACAGGGGGGAAACACCATATATTTT. Translation: CASSLGQGGNTIYF.